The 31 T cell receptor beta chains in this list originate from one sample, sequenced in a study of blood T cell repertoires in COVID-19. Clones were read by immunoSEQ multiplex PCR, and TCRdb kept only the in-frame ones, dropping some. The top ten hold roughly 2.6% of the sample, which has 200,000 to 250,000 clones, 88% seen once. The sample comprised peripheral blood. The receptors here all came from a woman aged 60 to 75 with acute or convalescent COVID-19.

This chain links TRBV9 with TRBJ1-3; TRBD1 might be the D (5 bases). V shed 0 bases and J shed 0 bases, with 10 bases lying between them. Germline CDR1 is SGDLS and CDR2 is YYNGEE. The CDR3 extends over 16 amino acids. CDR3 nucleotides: TGTGCCAGCAGCGTAGAGGACAACCCCTCTGGAAACACCATATATTTT. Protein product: CASSVEDNPSGNTIYF.

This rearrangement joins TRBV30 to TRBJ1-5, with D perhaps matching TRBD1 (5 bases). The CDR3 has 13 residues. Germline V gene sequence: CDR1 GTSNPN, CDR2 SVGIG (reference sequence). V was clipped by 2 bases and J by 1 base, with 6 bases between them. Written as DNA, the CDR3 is TGTGCCTGGAGTCAGGGAAGCAATCAGCCCCAGCATTTT. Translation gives CAWSQGSNQPQHF.

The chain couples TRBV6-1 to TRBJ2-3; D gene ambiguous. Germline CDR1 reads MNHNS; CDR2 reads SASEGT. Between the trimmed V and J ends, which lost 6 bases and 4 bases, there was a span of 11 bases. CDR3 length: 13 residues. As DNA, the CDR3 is TGTGCCAGCAGGATCGACTCTTCAGATACGCAGTATTTT. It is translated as CASRIDSSDTQYF.

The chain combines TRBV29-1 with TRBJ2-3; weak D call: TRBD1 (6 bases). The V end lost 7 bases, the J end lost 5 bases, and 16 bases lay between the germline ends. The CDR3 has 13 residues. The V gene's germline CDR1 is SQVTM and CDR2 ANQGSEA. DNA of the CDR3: TGCAGCGGGAATGGCAGGGGTAGAGATACGCAGTATTTT. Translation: CSGNGRGRDTQYF.

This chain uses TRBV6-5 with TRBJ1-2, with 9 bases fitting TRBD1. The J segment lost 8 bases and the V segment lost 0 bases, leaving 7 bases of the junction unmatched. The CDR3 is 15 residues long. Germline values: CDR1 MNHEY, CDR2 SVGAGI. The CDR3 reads CASSYSNRGRGGYTF. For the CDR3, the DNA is TGTGCCAGCAGTTACTCAAACAGGGGGCGAGGGGGCTACACCTTC.

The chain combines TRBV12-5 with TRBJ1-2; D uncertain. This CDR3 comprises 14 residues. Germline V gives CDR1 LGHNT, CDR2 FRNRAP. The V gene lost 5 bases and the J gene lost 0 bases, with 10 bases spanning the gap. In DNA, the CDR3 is TGTGCTAGTGGTCCGACGGGAGCTAACTATGGCTACACCTTC. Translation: CASGPTGANYGYTF.

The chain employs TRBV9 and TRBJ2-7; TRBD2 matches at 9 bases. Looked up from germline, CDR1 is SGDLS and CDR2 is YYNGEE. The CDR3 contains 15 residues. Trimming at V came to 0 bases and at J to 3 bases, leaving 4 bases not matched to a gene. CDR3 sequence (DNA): TGTGCCAGCAGCGTAGGCGGGGGGGCCCGCTACGAGCAGTACTTC. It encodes CASSVGGGARYEQYF.

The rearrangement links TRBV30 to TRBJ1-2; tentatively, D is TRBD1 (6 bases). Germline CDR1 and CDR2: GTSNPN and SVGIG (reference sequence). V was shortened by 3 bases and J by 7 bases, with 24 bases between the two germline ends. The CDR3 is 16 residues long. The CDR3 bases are TGTGCCTGGAGGCTGGCGGGGGCTCTTGGAACAGGTGGCTACACCTTC. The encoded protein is CAWRLAGALGTGGYTF.

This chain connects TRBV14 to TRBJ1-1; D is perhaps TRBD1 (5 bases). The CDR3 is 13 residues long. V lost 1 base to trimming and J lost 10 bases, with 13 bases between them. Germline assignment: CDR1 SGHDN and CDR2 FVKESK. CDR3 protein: CASSQGVLGGAFF. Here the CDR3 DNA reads TGTGCCAGCAGCCAAGGGGTGTTGGGGGGAGCTTTCTTT.

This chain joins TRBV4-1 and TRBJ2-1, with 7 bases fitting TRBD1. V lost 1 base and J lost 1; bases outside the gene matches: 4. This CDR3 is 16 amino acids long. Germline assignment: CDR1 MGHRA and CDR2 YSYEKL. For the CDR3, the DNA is TGCGCCAGCAGCCAAGGGGGGACAGATTCCTACAATGAGCAGTTCTTC. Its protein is CASSQGGTDSYNEQFF.

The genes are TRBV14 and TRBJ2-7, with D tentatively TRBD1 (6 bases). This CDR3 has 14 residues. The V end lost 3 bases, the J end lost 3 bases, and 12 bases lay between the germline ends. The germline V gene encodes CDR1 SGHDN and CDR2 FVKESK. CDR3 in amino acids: CASSHPDSFYEQYF. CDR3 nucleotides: TGTGCCAGCAGCCATCCGGACAGTTTCTACGAGCAGTACTTC.

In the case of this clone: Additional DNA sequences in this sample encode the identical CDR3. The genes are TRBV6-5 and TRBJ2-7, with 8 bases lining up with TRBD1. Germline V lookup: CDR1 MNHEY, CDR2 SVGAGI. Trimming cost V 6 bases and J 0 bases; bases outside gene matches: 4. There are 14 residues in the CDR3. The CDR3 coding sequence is TGTGCCAGCAGACAAGGACAGGGCTCCTACGAGCAGTACTTC. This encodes CASRQGQGSYEQYF.

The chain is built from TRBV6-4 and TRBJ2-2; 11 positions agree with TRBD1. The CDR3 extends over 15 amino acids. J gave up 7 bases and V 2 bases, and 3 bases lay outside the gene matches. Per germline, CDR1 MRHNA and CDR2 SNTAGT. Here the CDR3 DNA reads TGTGCCAGCAGTGACGGACAGGGGGCGAACGGGGAGCTGTTTTTT. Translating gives CASSDGQGANGELFF.

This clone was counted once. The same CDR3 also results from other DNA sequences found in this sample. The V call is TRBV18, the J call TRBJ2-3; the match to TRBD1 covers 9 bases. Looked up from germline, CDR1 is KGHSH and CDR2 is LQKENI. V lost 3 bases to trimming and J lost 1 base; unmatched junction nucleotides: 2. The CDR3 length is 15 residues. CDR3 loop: CASSPRTGGTDTQYF. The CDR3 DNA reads TGTGCCAGCTCACCTAGGACAGGGGGCACAGATACGCAGTATTTT.

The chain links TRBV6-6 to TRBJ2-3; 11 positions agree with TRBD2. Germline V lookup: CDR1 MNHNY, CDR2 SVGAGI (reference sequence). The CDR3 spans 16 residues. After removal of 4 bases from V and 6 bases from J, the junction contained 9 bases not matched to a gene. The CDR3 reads CASSFRPSGGRDTQYF. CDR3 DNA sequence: TGTGCCAGCAGTTTCCGACCTAGCGGGGGGAGGGATACGCAGTATTTT.

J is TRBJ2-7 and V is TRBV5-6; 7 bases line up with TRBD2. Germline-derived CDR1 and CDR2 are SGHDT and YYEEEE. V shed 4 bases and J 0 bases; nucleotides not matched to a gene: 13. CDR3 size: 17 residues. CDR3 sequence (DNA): TGTGCCAGCAGCGCCATCGGGGTTGGCGGGAGCTCCTACGAGCAGTACTTC. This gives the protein CASSAIGVGGSSYEQYF.

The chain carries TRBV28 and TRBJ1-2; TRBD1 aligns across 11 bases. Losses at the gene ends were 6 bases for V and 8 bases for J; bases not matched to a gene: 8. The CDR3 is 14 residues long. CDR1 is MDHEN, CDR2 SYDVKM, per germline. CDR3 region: CASRADRGRGGYTF. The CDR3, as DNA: TGTGCCAGCAGGGCGGACAGGGGGCGCGGGGGCTACACCTTC.

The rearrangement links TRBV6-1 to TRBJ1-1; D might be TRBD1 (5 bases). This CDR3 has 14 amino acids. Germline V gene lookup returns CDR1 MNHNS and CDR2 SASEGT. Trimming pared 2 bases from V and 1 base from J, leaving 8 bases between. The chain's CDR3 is CASSERGQNTEAFF. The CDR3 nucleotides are TGTGCCAGCAGTGAACGAGGACAGAACACTGAAGCTTTCTTT.

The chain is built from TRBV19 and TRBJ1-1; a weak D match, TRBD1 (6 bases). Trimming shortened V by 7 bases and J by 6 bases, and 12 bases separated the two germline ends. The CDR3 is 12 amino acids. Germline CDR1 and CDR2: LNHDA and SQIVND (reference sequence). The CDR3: CASTLTGSEAFF. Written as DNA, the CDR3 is TGTGCCAGTACCTTAACAGGGTCTGAAGCTTTCTTT.

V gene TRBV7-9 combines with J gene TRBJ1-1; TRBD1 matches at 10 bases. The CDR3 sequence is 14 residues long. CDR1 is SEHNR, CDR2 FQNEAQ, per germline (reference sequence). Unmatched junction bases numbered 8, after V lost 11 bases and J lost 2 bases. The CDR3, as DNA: TGTGCCCGGCGGGACAGGGGAAAAAACACTGAAGCTTTCTTT. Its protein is CARRDRGKNTEAFF. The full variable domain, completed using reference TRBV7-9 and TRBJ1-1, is DTGVSQNPRHKITKRGQNVTFRCDPISEHNRLYWYRQTLGQGPEFLTYFQNEAQLEKSRLLSDRFSAERPKGSFSTLEIQRTEQGDSAMYLCARRDRGKNTEAFFGQGTRLTVV.

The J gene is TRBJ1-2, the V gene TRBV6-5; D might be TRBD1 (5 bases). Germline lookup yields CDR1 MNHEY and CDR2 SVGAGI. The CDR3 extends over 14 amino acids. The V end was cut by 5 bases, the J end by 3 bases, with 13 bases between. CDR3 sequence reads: CASSPGQMYYGYTF. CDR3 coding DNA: TGTGCCAGCAGTCCAGGGCAAATGTACTATGGCTACACCTTC.

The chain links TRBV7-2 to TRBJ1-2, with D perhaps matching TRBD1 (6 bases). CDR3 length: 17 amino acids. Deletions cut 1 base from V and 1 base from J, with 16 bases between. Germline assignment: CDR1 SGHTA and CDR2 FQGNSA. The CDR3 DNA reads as TGTGCCAGCAGCTTAGGGGGGCGGGGGGCCCTTAACTATGGCTACACCTTC. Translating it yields CASSLGGRGALNYGYTF.

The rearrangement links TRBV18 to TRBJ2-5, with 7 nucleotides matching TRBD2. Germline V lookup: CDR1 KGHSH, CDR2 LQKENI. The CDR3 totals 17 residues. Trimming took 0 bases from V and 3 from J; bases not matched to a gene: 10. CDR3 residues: CASSPPRLAVPKETQYF. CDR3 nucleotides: TGTGCCAGCTCACCACCGAGGCTAGCGGTACCCAAAGAGACCCAGTACTTC. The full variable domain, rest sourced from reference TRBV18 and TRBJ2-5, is NAGVMQNPRHLVRRRGQEARLRCSPMKGHSHVYWYRQLPEEGLKFMVYLQKENIIDESGMPKERFSAEFPKEGPSILRIQQVVRGDSAAYFCASSPPRLAVPKETQYFGPGTRLLVL.

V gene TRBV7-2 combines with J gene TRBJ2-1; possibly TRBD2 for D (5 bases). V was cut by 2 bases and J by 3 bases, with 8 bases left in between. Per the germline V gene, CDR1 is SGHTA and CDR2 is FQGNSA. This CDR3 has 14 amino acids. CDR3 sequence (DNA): TGTGCCAGCAGCTTACCTAGCCTCTACAATGAGCAGTTCTTC. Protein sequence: CASSLPSLYNEQFF.

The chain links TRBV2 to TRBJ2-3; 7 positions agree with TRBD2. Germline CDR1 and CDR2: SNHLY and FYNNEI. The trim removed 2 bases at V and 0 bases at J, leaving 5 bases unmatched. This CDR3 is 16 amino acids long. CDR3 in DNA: TGTGCCAGCAGTGAATCCACTAGCGTTAGCACAGATACGCAGTATTTT. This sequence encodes CASSESTSVSTDTQYF.

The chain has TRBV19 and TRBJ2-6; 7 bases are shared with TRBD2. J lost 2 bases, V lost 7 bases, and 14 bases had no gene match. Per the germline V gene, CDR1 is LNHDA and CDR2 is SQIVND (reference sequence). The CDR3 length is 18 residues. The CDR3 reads CASKRAAGEVAGANVLTF. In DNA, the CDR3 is TGTGCCAGTAAGAGGGCTGCGGGAGAGGTCGCTGGGGCCAACGTCCTGACTTTC. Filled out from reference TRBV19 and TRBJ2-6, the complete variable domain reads DGGITQSPKYLFRKEGQNVTLSCEQNLNHDAMYWYRQDPGQGLRLIYYSQIVNDFQKGDIAEGYSVSREKKESFPLTVTSAQKNPTAFYLCASKRAAGEVAGANVLTFGAGSRLTVL.

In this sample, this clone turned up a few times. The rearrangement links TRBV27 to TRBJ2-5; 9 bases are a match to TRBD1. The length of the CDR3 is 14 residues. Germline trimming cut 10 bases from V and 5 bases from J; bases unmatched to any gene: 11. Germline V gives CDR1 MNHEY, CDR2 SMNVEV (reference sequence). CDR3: CAKQRTGVGETQYF. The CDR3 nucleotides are TGTGCCAAGCAGAGGACAGGGGTTGGGGAGACCCAGTACTTC.

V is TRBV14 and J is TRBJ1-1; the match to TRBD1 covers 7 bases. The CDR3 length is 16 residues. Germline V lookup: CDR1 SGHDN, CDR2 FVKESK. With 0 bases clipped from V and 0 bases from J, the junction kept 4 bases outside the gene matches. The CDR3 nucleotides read TGTGCCAGCAGCCAAGATCCGACAGGGTTGAACACTGAAGCTTTCTTT. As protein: CASSQDPTGLNTEAFF. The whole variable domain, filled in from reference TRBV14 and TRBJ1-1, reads EAGVTQFPSHSVIEKGQTVTLRCDPISGHDNLYWYRRVMGKEIKFLLHFVKESKQDESGMPNNRFLAERTGGTYSTLKVQPAELEDSGVYFCASSQDPTGLNTEAFFGQGTRLTVV.

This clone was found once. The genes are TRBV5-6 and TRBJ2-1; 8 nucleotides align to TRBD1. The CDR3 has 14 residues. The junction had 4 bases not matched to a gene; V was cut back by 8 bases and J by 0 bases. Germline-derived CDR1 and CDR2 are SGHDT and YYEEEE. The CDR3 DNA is TGTGCCAGTTACAGGGGGAGCTCCTACAATGAGCAGTTCTTC. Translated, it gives CASYRGSSYNEQFF.

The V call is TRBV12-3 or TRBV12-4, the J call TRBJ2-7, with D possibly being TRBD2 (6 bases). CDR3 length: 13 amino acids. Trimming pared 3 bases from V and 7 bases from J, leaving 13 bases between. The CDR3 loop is CASSLGGSSEQYF. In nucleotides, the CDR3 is TGTGCCAGCAGTTTGGGAGGATCTTCAGAGCAGTACTTC.

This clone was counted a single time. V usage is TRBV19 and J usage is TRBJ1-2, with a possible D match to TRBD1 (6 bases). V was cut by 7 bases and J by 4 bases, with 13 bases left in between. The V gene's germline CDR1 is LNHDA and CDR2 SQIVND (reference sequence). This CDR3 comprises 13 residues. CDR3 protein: CASKIGQSYGYTF. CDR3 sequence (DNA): TGTGCCAGTAAGATCGGACAGTCCTATGGCTACACCTTC.